Below are 2 T cell receptor beta chains sequenced from a single sample in a study of regulatory T cells in long-lasting Graves disease. According to the study, TCR beta libraries were built with iRepertoire HTBI primers and CDR3-region Arm-PCR. TCRdb re-analysed the multiplex PCR reads in MiXCR, keeping a single row per CDR3 protein. The table lists under 250,000 distinct CDR3 sequences, around 21% of them singletons, with about 15% in the top ten. Regarding time point: newly diagnosed GD, antithyroid drugs for less than 3 months. The TCR library was made from RNA that had been extracted from PBMCs in TRIzol. This specimen consisted of peripheral blood mononuclear cells (PBMCs), obtained at new diagnosis, from a patient treated with antithyroid drugs. Receptors were obtained from a female donor with Graves disease.

This clonotype was seen just once. The chain recombines TRBV19 with TRBJ1-5; 11 bases line up with TRBD1. Germline CDR1 is LNHDA and CDR2 is SQIVND (reference sequence). CDR3 length: 15 amino acids. V lost 6 bases, J lost 6 bases, and 7 bases stayed unmatched. The CDR3 bases are TGTGCCAGTAGGGAGAGGGACAGGGGGACTCAGCCCCAGCATTTT. It specifies CASRERDRGTQPQHF.

In its sample, this clonotype was seen many times. This rearrangement joins TRBV20-1 to TRBJ2-7, with D perhaps matching TRBD2 (5 bases). V lost 4 bases to trimming and J lost 6 bases, with 19 bases between them. The CDR3 runs to 14 residues. Looked up from germline, CDR1 is DFQATT and CDR2 is SNEGSKA (reference sequence). The CDR3: CSATQAGLASEQYF. CDR3 in DNA: TGCAGTGCTACCCAAGCAGGTCTAGCCAGCGAGCAGTACTTC.